This T cell receptor (beta chain) derives from a study of early stage breast cancer tumors. Study as a whole: Among around 12 ER+/PR+/HER2- tumors, eight were ductal, four lobular. Findings and caveats of the study: Blood repertoires resembled normal breast more than tumor.

Germline CDR1 is SGHDT and CDR2 is YYEEEE. Trimming stripped 2 bases from V and 9 bases from J, with 21 bases between. The CDR3 covers 15 residues. Of note for this clone: The target antigen is unknown.

Each sample had two DNA replicates, roughly 0.48 ug blood or roughly 1.4 ug tissue. Produced via immunoSEQ multiplex PCR; TCRdb's table is partial and in-frame only. This table has about 19,000 clones, around four fifths appearing once. The rearrangement uses TRBV5-6 and TRBJ2-7, with D perhaps matching TRBD2 (7 bases). This TCR was recovered from a person aged 65-85 years with breast cancer. The specimen was blood. The CDR3 protein is CASSFRGGSREPQYF. The CDR3 nucleotides are TGTGCCAGCAGCTTTAGGGGGGGCTCACGAGAACCGCAGTACTTC.